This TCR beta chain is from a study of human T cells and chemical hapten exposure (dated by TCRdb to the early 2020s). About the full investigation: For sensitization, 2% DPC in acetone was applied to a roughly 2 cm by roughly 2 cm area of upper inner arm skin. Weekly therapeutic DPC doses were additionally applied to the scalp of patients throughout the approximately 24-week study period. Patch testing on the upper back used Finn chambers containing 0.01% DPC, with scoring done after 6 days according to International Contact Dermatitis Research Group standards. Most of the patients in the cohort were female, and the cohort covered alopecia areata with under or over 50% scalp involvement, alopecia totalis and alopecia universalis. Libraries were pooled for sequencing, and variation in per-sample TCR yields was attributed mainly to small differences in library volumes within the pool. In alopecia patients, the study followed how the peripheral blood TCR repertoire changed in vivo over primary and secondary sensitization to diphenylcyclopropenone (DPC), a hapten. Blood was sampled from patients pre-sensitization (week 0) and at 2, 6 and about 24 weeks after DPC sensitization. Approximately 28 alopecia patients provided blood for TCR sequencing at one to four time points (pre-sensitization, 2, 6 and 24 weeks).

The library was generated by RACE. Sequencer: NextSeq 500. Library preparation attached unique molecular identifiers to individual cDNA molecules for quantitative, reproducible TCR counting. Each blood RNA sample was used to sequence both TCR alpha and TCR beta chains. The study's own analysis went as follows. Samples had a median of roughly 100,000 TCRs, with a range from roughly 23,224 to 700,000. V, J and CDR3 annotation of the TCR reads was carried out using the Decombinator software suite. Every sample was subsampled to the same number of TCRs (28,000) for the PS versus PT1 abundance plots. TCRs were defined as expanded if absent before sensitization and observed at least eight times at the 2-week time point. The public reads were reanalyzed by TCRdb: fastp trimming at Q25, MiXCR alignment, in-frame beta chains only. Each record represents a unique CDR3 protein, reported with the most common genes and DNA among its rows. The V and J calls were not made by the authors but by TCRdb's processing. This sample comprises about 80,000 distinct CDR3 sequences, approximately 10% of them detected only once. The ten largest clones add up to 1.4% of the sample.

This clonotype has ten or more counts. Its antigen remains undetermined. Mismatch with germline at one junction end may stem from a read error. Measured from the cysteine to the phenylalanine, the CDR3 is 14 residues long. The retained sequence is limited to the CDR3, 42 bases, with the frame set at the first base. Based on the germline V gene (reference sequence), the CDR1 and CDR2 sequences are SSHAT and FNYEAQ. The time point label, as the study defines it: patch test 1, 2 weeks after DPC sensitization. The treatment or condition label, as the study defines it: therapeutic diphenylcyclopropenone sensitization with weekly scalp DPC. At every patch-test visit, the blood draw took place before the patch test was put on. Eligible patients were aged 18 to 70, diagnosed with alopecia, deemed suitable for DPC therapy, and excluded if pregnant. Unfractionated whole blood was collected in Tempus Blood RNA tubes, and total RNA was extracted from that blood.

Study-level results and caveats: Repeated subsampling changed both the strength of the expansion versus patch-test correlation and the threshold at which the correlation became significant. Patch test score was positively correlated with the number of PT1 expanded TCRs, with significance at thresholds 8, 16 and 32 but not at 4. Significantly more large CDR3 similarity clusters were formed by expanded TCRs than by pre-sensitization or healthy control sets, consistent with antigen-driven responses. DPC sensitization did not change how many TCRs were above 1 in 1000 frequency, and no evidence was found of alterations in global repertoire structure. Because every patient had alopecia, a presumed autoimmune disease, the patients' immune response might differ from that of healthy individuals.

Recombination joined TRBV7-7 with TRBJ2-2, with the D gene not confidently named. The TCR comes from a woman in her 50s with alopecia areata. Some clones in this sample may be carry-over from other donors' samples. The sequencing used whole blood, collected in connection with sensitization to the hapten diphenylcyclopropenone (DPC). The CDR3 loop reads CASSRGLDTGELFF. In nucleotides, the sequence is TGTGCTAGCAGCCGCGGTCTAGACACCGGGGAGCTGTTTTTT.